The 20 T cell receptor beta chains below were found in one sample sequenced in a study of CD8 T cells in Susac syndrome. RNA in amounts of roughly 0.5 to 1 ug was reverse transcribed with random hexamers. TCRdb reprocessed the immunoSEQ multiplex PCR reads with MiXCR, giving one entry per CDR3 protein. The sample lists just over 150,000 distinct CDR3 sequences, about 95% occurring once. The sequenced material came from CD4+ T cells from PBMCs. The source is a human donor with Susac syndrome.

The rearrangement links TRBV11-2 to TRBJ2-5; TRBD2 is a possible D gene (5 bases). Germline CDR1 is SGHAT and CDR2 is FQNNGV. The CDR3 extends over 15 amino acids. V was pared by 5 bases and J by 1 base, with 14 bases between. CDR3 sequence reads: CASSPRPGLQETQYF. The CDR3 coding sequence is TGTGCCAGCAGCCCACGCCCCGGACTCCAAGAGACCCAGTACTTC.

This rearrangement joins TRBV5-1 to TRBJ2-2; D ambiguous. V lost 5 bases, J lost 5 bases, and 13 bases lay in between. The CDR3 consists of 14 residues. CDR1 and CDR2 (germline): SGHRS, YFSETQ. The CDR3 sequence: CASRHDTLTGELFF. For the CDR3, the DNA is TGCGCCAGCAGACATGACACCTTGACCGGGGAGCTGTTTTTT. The variable domain in full, with the rest retrieved from reference TRBV5-1 and TRBJ2-2, is KAGVTQTPRYLIKTRGQQVTLSCSPISGHRSVSWYQQTPGQGLQFLFEYFSETQRNKGNFPGRFSGRQFSNSRSEMNVSTLELGDSALYLCASRHDTLTGELFFGEGSRLTVL.

The CDR3 DNA is TGTGCCAGCAGTATTGGCAGGTTCAATCAGCCCCAGCATTTT. The encoded protein is CASSIGRFNQPQHF. This rearrangement joins TRBV6-5 to TRBJ1-5; D is unclear. V lost 5 bases and J lost 3, with 11 bases in between. This CDR3 contains 14 residues. Germline V CDR1 and CDR2: MNHEY, SVGAGI.

The genes are TRBV6-6 and TRBJ2-3, with 7 bases matching TRBD2. Losses at the gene ends were 8 bases for V and 2 bases for J; bases not matched to a gene: 4. Germline V gene lookup returns CDR1 MNHNY and CDR2 SVGAGI (reference sequence). This CDR3 is built from 13 residues. The CDR3 nucleotides are TGTGCCAGCCTGGGGGGGGTCACAGATACGCAGTATTTT. Protein: CASLGGVTDTQYF.

The chain joins TRBV9 to TRBJ2-3; 10 nucleotides agree with TRBD1. Germline lookup yields CDR1 SGDLS and CDR2 YYNGEE. The CDR3 is 15 amino acids. Trimming at V came to 4 bases and at J to 4 bases, leaving 6 bases not matched to a gene. In DNA form, the CDR3 reads TGTGCCAGCAGCATCCGCGGGACAGGGGCAGATACGCAGTATTTT. Its protein is CASSIRGTGADTQYF.

V and J are TRBV12-3 or TRBV12-4 and TRBJ2-2; no definite D call. V lost 2 bases and J lost 3, with 7 bases in between. The CDR3 is 14 residues long. CDR3 loop: CASSLQEYTGELFF. CDR3 coding DNA: TGTGCCAGCAGTTTACAGGAGTACACCGGGGAGCTGTTTTTT.

V usage is TRBV5-1 and J usage is TRBJ1-1; 9 nucleotides agree with TRBD1. J was trimmed by 0 bases and V by 0 bases; bases with no gene match: 6. The germline V gene has CDR1 SGHRS and CDR2 YFSETQ. The CDR3 totals 17 residues. The CDR3 region has the DNA TGCGCCAGCAGCTTGGATACAGGGGGCGCGTTGAACACTGAAGCTTTCTTT. Translation: CASSLDTGGALNTEAFF.

The chain joins TRBV9 to TRBJ2-1; unclear D gene. Germline V gives CDR1 SGDLS, CDR2 YYNGEE. The germline V and J ends were trimmed by 4 bases and 4 bases, with 15 bases remaining between them. The CDR3 length is 15 residues. The chain's CDR3 is CASSPGTPLYNEQFF. The CDR3 coding sequence is TGTGCCAGCAGCCCCGGCACACCGCTATACAATGAGCAGTTCTTC.

The chain is built from TRBV6-5 and TRBJ1-5; D remains unclear. Trimming stripped 3 bases from V and 3 bases from J, with 12 bases between. The CDR3 is 15 amino acids. In germline, CDR1 is MNHEY, CDR2 SVGAGI. The chain's CDR3 is CASSYSHSANQPQHF. Written as DNA, the CDR3 is TGTGCCAGCAGTTATTCGCATTCGGCCAATCAGCCCCAGCATTTT.

This clonotype was seen only once. This chain uses TRBV29-1 with TRBJ2-1, with 7 bases lining up with TRBD2. CDR3 length: 11 residues. Trimming cost V 0 bases and J 10 bases; bases outside gene matches: 0. The germline gives CDR1 SQVTM, CDR2 ANQGSEA. The CDR3 protein is CSVEEGGEQFF. CDR3 bases: TGCAGCGTTGAAGAGGGAGGGGAGCAGTTCTTC.

The gene calls are TRBV5-1 and TRBJ1-1; 8 positions match TRBD1. With V trimmed by 4 bases and J by 10 bases, 12 bases remained unmatched. This CDR3 is built from 14 residues. Germline CDR1 SGHRS, CDR2 YFSETQ. CDR3 sequence: CASSANLGQGRAFF. In DNA, the CDR3 is TGCGCCAGCAGCGCAAACCTCGGACAGGGAAGAGCTTTCTTT.

J is TRBJ2-7 and V is TRBV7-8; D is undetermined. Trimming removed 5 bases at V and 2 bases at J, with 13 bases between. The germline V gene has CDR1 SGHVS and CDR2 FQNEAQ. There are 14 residues in the CDR3. CDR3 nucleotide sequence: TGTGCCAGCAGCCGTCACTCCGGGCCCTACGAGCAGTACTTC. It yields the protein CASSRHSGPYEQYF.

The count of this clonotype is one. The J gene is TRBJ2-7, the V gene TRBV7-9; D not resolved. CDR1 SEHNR and CDR2 FQNEAQ come from the germline V gene (reference sequence). V was clipped by 1 base and J by 2 bases, with 9 bases between them. The length of the CDR3 is 14 residues. The CDR3 DNA sequence: TGTGCCAGCAGCTTAGATCCGACTCCCTACGAGCAGTACTTC. This gives the protein CASSLDPTPYEQYF.

The V call is TRBV9, the J call TRBJ2-7; D may be TRBD2 (6 bases). The length of the CDR3 is 14 residues. Germline values: CDR1 SGDLS, CDR2 YYNGEE. V gave up 0 bases and J gave up 4 bases, with 11 bases separating them. The CDR3 DNA is TGTGCCAGCAGCGTAGCCCCGGGAGCTTACGAGCAGTACTTC. Translation: CASSVAPGAYEQYF.

The V gene is TRBV20-1, the J gene TRBJ1-2; no firm D call. Germline V gives CDR1 DFQATT, CDR2 SNEGSKA (reference sequence). V gave up 5 bases and J gave up 6 bases, with 13 bases separating them. The CDR3 runs 12 residues. This CDR3 is CSAYKGPHGYTF. The DNA for the CDR3 is TGCAGTGCTTATAAAGGACCTCATGGCTACACCTTC.

The J gene is TRBJ1-2, the V gene TRBV3-1; D call uncertain. V was clipped by 4 bases and J by 13 bases, with 13 bases between them. The CDR3 sequence is 11 residues long. Germline V gene sequence: CDR1 LGHDT, CDR2 YNNKEL (reference sequence). The CDR3 is CASSRKGDFTF. CDR3 DNA sequence: TGTGCCAGCAGCCGTAAAGGCGATTTCACCTTC. Drawing the rest from reference TRBV3-1 and TRBJ1-2, the complete variable domain is DTAVSQTPKYLVTQMGNDKSIKCEQNLGHDTMYWYKQDSKKFLKIMFSYNNKELIINETVPNRFSPKSPDKAHLNLHINSLELGDSAVYFCASSRKGDFTFGSGTRLTVV.

This rearrangement joins TRBV20-1 to TRBJ1-1, with no clear D. V shed 0 bases and J shed 4 bases, with 3 bases lying between them. CDR1 and CDR2 from the germline V gene are DFQATT and SNEGSKA (reference sequence). The CDR3 extends over 11 amino acids. The CDR3 DNA follows: TGCAGTGCTAGAGAGGTCACTGAAGCTTTCTTT. This gives the protein CSAREVTEAFF.

This clonotype was seen more than once but under ten times. V gene TRBV29-1 combines with J gene TRBJ2-7; maybe TRBD2 (5 bases). The CDR3 runs 12 residues. The germline V gene has CDR1 SQVTM and CDR2 ANQGSEA. V lost 6 bases and J 3 bases, leaving 12 bases between the germline ends. The CDR3 loop reads CSVRTGIYEQYF. The CDR3 region has the DNA TGCAGCGTGAGAACCGGGATCTACGAGCAGTACTTC.

The rearrangement joins TRBV29-1 to TRBJ1-4, with no clear D. The CDR3 has 15 residues. V was cut by 4 bases and J by 4 bases, with 16 bases left in between. CDR1 SQVTM and CDR2 ANQGSEA come from the germline V gene. The chain's CDR3 is CSVALEAALNEKLFF. The CDR3 DNA sequence: TGCAGCGTTGCCCTCGAGGCAGCCCTTAATGAAAAACTGTTTTTT.

For the CDR3, the DNA is TGCAGCGCCTCGGGTAGCGGGGCCAATGAGCAGTTCTTC. Translated, it gives CSASGSGANEQFF. The rearrangement links TRBV29-1 to TRBJ2-1; TRBD2 agrees at 8 bases. Germline CDR1 SQVTM, CDR2 ANQGSEA. The junction had 8 bases not matched to a gene; V was cut back by 7 bases and J by 6 bases. The CDR3 loop spans 13 amino acids.